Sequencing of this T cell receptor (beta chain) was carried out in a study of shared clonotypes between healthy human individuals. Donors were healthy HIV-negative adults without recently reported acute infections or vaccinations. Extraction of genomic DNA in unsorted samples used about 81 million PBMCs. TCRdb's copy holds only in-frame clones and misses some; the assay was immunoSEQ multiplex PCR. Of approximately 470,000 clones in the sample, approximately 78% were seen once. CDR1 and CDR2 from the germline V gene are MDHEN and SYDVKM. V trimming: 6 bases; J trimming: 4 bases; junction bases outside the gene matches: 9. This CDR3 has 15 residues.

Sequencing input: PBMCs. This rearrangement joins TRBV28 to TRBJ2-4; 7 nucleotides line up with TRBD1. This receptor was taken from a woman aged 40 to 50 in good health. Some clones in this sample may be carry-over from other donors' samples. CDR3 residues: CASSRQGTGKNIQYF. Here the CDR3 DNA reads TGTGCCAGCAGCAGACAGGGTACGGGGAAAAACATTCAGTACTTC.